The subject of this entry is one TCR beta chain. The antigen is unknown. Sequencing was performed with immunoSEQ multiplex PCR; in TCRdb, only in-frame clones are kept and a portion is missing. The sample lists about 26,000 clones; roughly four fifths were seen once. These data belong to a study of T cells in localized non-small cell lung cancer. Regarding the study as a whole: Uninvolved adjacent lung had the highest recorded T cell clonality, with tumor below it. A denser population of T cells in blood accompanied longer overall survival.

Source: peripheral blood, taken before any cancer treatment. This receptor was obtained from a woman aged 35 to 70 with stage I lung adenocarcinoma.

The CDR3 spells CASSLGGGGGTDTQYF. The CDR3 DNA is TGCGCCAGCAGCTTGGGAGGCGGGGGTGGCACAGATACGCAGTATTTT. V is TRBV5-1 and J is TRBJ2-3, with 7 nucleotides matching TRBD2. With V trimmed by 0 bases and J by 1 base, 5 bases remained unmatched. This CDR3 region has 16 residues. The germline V gene encodes CDR1 SGHRS and CDR2 YFSETQ.